These 3 T cell receptor beta chains were all obtained from the same sample, sequenced in a study of T cells expressing NK-cell markers. TCRdb re-called the 5' RACE reads and gives one entry per CDR3 protein, without DNA. The clone table shows 500,000 to 600,000 distinct CDR3 sequences, with the ten largest holding 3% to 4.5%. The specimen was blood T cells: a sorted CD56 or NKG2C T cell subset, CD4+ or CD8+ T cells, or bulk PBMC T cells (not recorded which). Receptor source: a man aged 18 to 29 in good health.

The rearrangement links TRBV9 to TRBJ2-1; TCRdb names TRBD2, which stays unverified in the absence of DNA. The CDR3 has 12 amino acids. The V gene's germline CDR1 is SGDLS and CDR2 YYNGEE. The CDR3 loop reads CASSTQLGEQFF.

V and J are TRBV6-2 or TRBV6-3 and TRBJ2-1. This CDR3 region has 15 residues. Germline assignment: CDR1 MNHEY and CDR2 SVGEGT. Here the CDR3 reads CASSKPVLSYNEQFF.

V gene TRBV11-2 combines with J gene TRBJ2-2; TCRdb's D gene call, TRBD2, goes unchecked for lack of DNA. This CDR3 has 15 amino acids. Per the germline V gene, CDR1 is SGHAT and CDR2 is FQNNGV. CDR3 sequence: CASSLVGLLGGELFF.